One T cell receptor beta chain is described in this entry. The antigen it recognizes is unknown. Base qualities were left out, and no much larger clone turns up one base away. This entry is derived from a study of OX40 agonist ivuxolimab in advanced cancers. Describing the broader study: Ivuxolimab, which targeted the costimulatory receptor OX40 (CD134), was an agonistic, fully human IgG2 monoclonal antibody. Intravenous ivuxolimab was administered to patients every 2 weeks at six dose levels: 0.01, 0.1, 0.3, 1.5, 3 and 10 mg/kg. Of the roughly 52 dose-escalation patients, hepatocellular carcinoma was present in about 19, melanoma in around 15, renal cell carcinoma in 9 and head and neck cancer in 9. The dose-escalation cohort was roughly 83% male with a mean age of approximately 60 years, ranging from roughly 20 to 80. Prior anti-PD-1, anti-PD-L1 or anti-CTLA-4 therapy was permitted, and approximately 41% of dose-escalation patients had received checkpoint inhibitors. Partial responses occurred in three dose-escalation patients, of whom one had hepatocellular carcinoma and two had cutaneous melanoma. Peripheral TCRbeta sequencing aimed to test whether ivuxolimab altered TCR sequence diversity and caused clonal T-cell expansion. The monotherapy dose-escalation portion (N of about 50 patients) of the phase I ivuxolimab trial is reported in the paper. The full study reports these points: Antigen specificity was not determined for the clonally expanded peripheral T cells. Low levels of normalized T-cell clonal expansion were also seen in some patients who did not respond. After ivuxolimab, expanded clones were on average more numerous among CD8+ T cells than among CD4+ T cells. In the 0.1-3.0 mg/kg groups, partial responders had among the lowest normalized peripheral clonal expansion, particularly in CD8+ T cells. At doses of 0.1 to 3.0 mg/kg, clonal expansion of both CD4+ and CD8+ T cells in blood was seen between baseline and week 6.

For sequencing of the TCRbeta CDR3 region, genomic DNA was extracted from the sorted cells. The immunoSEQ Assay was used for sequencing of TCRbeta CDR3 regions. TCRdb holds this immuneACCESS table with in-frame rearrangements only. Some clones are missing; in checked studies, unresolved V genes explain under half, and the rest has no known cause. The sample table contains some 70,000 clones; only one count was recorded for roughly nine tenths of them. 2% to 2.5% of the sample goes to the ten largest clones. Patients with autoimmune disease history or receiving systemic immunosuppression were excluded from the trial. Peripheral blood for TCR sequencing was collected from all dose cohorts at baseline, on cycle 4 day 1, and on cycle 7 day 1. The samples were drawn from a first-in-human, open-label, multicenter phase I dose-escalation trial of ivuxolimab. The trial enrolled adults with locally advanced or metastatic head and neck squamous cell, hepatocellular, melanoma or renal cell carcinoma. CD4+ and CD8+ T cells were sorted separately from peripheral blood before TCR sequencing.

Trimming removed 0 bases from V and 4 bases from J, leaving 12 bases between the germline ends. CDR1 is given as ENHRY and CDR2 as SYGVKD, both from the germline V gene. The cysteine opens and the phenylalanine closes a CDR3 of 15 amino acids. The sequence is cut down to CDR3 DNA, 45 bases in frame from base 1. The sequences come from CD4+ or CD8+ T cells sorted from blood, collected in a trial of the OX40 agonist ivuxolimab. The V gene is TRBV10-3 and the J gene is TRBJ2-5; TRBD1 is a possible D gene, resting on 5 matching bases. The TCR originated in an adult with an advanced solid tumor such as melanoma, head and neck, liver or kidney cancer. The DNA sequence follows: TGTGCCATCAGTGAGTCGGGGCCAAGGGGAGAGACCCAGTACTTC. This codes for CAISESGPRGETQYF.